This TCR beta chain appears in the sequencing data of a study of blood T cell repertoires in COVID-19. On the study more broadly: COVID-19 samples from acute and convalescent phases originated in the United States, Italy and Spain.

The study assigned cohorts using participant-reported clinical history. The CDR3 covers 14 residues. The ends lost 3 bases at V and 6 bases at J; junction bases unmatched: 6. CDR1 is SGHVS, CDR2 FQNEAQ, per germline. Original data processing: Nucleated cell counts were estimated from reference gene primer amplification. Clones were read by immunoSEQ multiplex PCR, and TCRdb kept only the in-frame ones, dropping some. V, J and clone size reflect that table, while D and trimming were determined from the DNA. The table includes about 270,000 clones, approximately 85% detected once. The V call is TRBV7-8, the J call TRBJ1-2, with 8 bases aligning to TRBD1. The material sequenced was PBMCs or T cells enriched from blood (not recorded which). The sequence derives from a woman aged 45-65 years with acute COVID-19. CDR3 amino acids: CASSFGQGSNGYTF. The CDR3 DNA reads TGTGCCAGCAGCTTCGGACAGGGCTCGAATGGCTACACCTTC.